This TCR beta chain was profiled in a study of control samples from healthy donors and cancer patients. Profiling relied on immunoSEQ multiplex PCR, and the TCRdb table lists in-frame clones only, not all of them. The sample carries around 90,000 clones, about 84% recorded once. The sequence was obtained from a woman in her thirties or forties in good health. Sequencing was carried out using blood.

CDR3 residues: CASRSSKGRTDTQYF. The CDR3 region has the DNA TGTGCCAGCAGAAGCTCGAAGGGGCGCACAGATACGCAGTATTTT. The rearrangement links TRBV7-9 to TRBJ2-3, with a tentative D call TRBD1 (5 bases). The V end lost 6 bases, the J end lost 1 base, and 14 bases lay between the germline ends. From germline, CDR1 is SEHNR and CDR2 FQNEAQ (reference sequence). CDR3 length: 15 residues.